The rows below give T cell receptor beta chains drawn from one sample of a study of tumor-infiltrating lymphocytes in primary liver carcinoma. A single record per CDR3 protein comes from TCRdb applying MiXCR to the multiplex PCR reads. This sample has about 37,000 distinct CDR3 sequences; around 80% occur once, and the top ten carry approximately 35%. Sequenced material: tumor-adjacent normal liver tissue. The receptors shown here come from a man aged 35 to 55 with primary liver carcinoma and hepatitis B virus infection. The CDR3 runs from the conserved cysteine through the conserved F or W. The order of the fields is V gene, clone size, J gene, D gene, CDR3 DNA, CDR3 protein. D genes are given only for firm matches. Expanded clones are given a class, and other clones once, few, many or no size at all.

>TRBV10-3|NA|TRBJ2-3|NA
TGTGTCATCAATGCATCCTCAATGACTAGGGGGGGCACAGATACGCAGTATTTT
CVINASSMTRGGTDTQYF
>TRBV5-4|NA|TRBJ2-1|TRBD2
TGTGCCAGCAGCTTGGACATAGCGGGGGTGCAATTCTTC
CASSLDIAGVQFF
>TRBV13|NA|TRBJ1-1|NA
TGTGTCAGCAGCCTTATACTGGGAAGGAGGGGGAACACTGAAGCTTTCTTT
CVSSLILGRRGNTEAFF
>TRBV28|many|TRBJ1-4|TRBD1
TGTGCCAGTGTTAGGACAGGGGGTGGAAAACTGTTTTTT
CASVRTGGGKLFF
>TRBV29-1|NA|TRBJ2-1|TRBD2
TGCCACGCCCAAGGACTAGGAGGGGATGAGCAGTTCTTC
CHAQGLGGDEQFF
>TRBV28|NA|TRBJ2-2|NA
TGTGCCAGCAGCTCGCGGTGCGGGAAACATACTGGGGAGCTGTTTTTT
CASSSRCGKHTGELFF
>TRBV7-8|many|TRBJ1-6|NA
TGTGCCAGCAGCCTATCACAGGGTAGTAATTCACCCCTCCACTTT
CASSLSQGSNSPLHF
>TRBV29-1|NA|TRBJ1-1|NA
TGCAGCGTTCGATGGGGCGCGGCTGAAGCCTTATTT
CSVRWGAAEALF
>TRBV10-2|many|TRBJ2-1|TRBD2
TGCGCCAGCAGTGAGGTACTAGCGGGAGATCTTGAGCAGTTCTTC
CASSEVLAGDLEQFF
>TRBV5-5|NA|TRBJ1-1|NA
TGTGCCAGCAGCCACGGGGGTGAGCAGTACACTGAAGCTTTCTTT
CASSHGGEQYTEAFF
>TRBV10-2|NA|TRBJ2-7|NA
TGCGCCAGCAGGGAGACCTACGAGCAGTATTTC
CASRETYEQYF
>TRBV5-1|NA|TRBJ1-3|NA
TGCGCCAGCAGCTTGACAGGTCCAGGAAATACCACATATTTT
CASSLTGPGNTTYF
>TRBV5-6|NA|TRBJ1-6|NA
TGTGCTAGCAGTCCAAGGGCTCCAGTGAATTCACCCCTCCACTTT
CASSPRAPVNSPLHF
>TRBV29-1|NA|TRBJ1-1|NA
TGTAGCGTTATCAAGAACACTGAAGCTTTCTTT
CSVIKNTEAFF
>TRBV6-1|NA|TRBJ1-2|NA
TGTGCCAGCAGTGCCCCCCTATACGGCCACACCTTC
CASSAPLYGHTF
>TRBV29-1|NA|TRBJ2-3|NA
TGCAGCGTTGTGAGAGGGGCCGGCATCACAGATACGCAGTATTTT
CSVVRGAGITDTQYF
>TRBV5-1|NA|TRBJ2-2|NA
TGCACCAGCAGCTTGGCTATCGGGCTAGCGAGCACCGGGGAGCTGTTTTTT
CTSSLAIGLASTGELFF
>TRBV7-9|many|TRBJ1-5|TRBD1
TGTGCCAGCAGCTCGACAGGGGTTCATCAGCCCCAGCATTTT
CASSSTGVHQPQHF
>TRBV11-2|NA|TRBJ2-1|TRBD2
TGTCCCGGTAGCTTAGGACTAGCCGGTGAGCAGTTCTTC
CPGSLGLAGEQFF
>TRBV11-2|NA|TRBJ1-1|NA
TGTGCCAGCATCCCTTCTTTAAACCTGGACACTGAAGCTTTCTTT
CASIPSLNLDTEAFF
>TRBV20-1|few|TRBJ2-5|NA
TGCAGTGCTAGAGATGGAGGTCAGCAAGAGACCCAGTACTTC
CSARDGGQQETQYF
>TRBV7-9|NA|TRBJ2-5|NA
TGTGCCAGCATCTTATCCAGGGGAGAAGAGACCCAGTACTTT
CASILSRGEETQYF
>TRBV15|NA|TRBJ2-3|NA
TGTGCCTCCTGCAGAGATACGGGGGGCGCGGATACTCAGTATTTT
CASCRDTGGADTQYF
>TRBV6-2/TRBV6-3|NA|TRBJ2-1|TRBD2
TGTGTCACCAGTCCCCGGATTAGCGGGAGAGCAAATGAGCAGTTCTTC
CVTSPRISGRANEQFF
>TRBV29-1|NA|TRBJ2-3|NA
TGCAACGGGTGGTGGTACACGGATACGCAGTATTTT
CNGWWYTDTQYF
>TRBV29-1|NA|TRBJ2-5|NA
TGCATCGCCGCCGTTCAAGAGACCCGGTACTTC
CIAAVQETRYF
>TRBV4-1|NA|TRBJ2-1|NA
TGCGCCAGCAGCCAAGTTGAGGGGTGGAATAAGAGGTTCTTC
CASSQVEGWNKRFF
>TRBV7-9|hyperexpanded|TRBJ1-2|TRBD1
TGTGCCAGCAGATGGGACAGGGGGTTTCATGGCTACACCTTC
CASRWDRGFHGYTF
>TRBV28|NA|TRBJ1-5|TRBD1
TGTGCCATCTGGGACAGGGACGGCAATCAGGCCCAGCATTTT
CAIWDRDGNQAQHF
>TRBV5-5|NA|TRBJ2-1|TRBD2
TGTACCAGCAGCCGGGCTCTAGGCCTAGCGGGAGAAGATGAGCAGTTCTTC
CTSSRALGLAGEDEQFF
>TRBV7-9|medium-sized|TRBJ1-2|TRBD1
TGTGCCAGCAGCTTAGCGACTGAAGGGACAGCTTATGGCTACACCTTC
CASSLATEGTAYGYTF
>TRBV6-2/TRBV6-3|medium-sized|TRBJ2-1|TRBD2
TGTGCCAGCCGTCTAGCGGGAGGGCCGGGTGAGCAGTTCTTC
CASRLAGGPGEQFF
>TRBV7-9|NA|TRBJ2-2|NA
TGTGCTAGCAGCTTAGTTCTTCAGGCTTGGACCGGGGAGCTGTTTTTT
CASSLVLQAWTGELFF
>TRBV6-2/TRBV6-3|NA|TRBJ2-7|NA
TGTGCCAGCAGTTCGTTGCTAGCCGACCACGAGCAGTACTTT
CASSSLLADHEQYF
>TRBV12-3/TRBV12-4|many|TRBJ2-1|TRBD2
TGTGCCAGCAGTTTAAAGCCTCGACTAGCGGCGACCAATGAGCAGTTCTTC
CASSLKPRLAATNEQFF
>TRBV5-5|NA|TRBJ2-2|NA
TGTGCCAGCAGCCGAGCTTACGCGAACACCGGGGAGTTGTTTTTT
CASSRAYANTGELFF
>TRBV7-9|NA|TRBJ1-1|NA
TGTGTCAGCAGCACCTTGGACAGTCAAGCTTTCTTT
CVSSTLDSQAFF
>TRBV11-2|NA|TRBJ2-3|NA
TGTCCCAGCAGCGTAGGGGTCGATACGCAGTATTTT
CPSSVGVDTQYF
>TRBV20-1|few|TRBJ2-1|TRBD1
TGCAGTGCTAGATCCGGGACAGGGGGAAATGAGCAGTTCTTC
CSARSGTGGNEQFF
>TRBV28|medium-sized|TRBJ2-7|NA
TGTGCCAGCAGTTTATGGGGCGGGAACATGGTCGAGCAGTACTTC
CASSLWGGNMVEQYF
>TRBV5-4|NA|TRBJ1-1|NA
TGTAGCAGCAGATACGGGCAGGGGACTATTGAAGCTTTCTTT
CSSRYGQGTIEAFF
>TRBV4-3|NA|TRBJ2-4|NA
TGCGCCAGTAGCCAAGATGGCAACCTAGCCAAAAGCATTCAGTACTTC
CASSQDGNLAKSIQYF
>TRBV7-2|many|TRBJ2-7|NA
TGTGCCAGCAGCGTAAGATACGGGACTTCCGAGCAGTACTTC
CASSVRYGTSEQYF
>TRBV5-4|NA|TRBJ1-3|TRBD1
TGTACCAGCAACCTCTGGGGACAGTCAAACACCATATATTTT
CTSNLWGQSNTIYF
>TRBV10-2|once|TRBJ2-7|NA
TGCGTCAGCAGTGACTCCCGGGGGCTACCCTACGAGCAGTACTTC
CVSSDSRGLPYEQYF
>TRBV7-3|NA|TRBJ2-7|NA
TGTGCCAGTAGCCCAAAAAGCAGGAGGGTTTCCTACGAGCAGTACTTC
CASSPKSRRVSYEQYF
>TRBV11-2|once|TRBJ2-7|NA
TGTGCCGGCAACTCTAACAGGAACTCCCACGAGCAGTGCTTC
CAGNSNRNSHEQCF
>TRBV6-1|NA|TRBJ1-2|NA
TGTGCCAGCAGTCCCCGGACAGTGGTCAATTCCTATGGCTACACCTTC
CASSPRTVVNSYGYTF
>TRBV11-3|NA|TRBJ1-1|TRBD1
TGTGCCGGCAGCACTCGACAGGGGGCTGAAGCTTTCTTT
CAGSTRQGAEAFF
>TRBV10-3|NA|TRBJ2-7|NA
TGTGCCATCAGTGATAGGCTCCGCAGGGTGTACGAGCAGTACTTC
CAISDRLRRVYEQYF
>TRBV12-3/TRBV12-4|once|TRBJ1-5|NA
TGTGCCAGCAGTTTAACTTGGGATCAGCCCCAGCACTTT
CASSLTWDQPQHF
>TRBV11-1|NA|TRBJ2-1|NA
TGTGCCAGCAGGGACTCTAGCTCATCCTTCAATGGGCAGTTCTTC
CASRDSSSSFNGQFF